The 3 T cell receptor beta chains given below trace back to one sample, sequenced in a study of cytomegalovirus exposure and HLA in healthy donors. Primers for the PCR totalled 60 Vbeta and 13 Jbeta. Clones were sequenced by immunoSEQ multiplex PCR, and TCRdb holds only the in-frame ones, with some missing. The table includes around 94,000 clones, 70% to 80% detected once. Sequenced: PBMCs. Every receptor here comes from a woman aged 60 to 75 in good health and CMV-seropositive.

This chain links TRBV6-5 with TRBJ2-3, with TRBD1 matching over 8 bases. The germline gives CDR1 MNHEY, CDR2 SVGAGI. V dropped 4 bases and J dropped 5; count of bases not matched to a gene: 8. This CDR3 has 15 residues. CDR3 region: CASSSWSGGGDTQYF. The CDR3 DNA sequence: TGTGCCAGCAGTTCATGGTCAGGGGGCGGAGATACGCAGTATTTT.

The chain is built from TRBV2 and TRBJ1-2; no firm D call. Germline loops: CDR1 SNHLY, CDR2 FYNNEI. V lost 5 bases and J 4 bases, leaving 17 bases between the germline ends. This CDR3 region has 15 residues. The CDR3 DNA follows: TGTGCCAGCAGTCCCTGGGCAACCCTCCTCTATGGCTACACCTTC. It translates to CASSPWATLLYGYTF.

The genes are TRBV10-2 and TRBJ2-7; tentative D call: TRBD1 (7 bases). The CDR3 spans 14 residues. Germline values: CDR1 WSHSY, CDR2 SAAADI. Trimming left V 7 bases short and J 3 bases short, with 16 bases between. The CDR3 nucleotides are TGCGCCAGCACGGGGGACAGAGACTTCTACGAGCAGTACTTC. Residues: CASTGDRDFYEQYF.